Presented here are 12 T cell receptor beta chains from one specimen sequenced in a study of blood T cell repertoires in COVID-19 (dated by TCRdb to the early 2020s). The library came from the immunoSEQ multiplex PCR assay. Sourced from immuneACCESS, this table was stored by TCRdb with only in-frame sequences that have V and J called. A share of the clones is absent; for the studies checked, an unresolved V gene accounts for under half, and the remainder has no known explanation. Present in this sample are 250,000 or so clones, 85% to 90% of which were seen just once. Together, the top ten hold over 4% of the sample. Source material: PBMCs or T cells enriched from blood (not recorded which). The receptors come from a young woman with acute COVID-19.

The chain links TRBV27 to TRBJ2-1; 12 bases agree with TRBD1. The ends lost 6 bases at V and 6 bases at J; junction bases unmatched: 6. Germline V gene lookup returns CDR1 MNHEY and CDR2 SMNVEV (reference sequence). There are 15 residues in the CDR3. CDR3 region: CASRPGQGAFNEQFF. The CDR3 bases are TGTGCCAGCAGACCGGGACAGGGGGCATTCAATGAGCAGTTCTTC.

The genes are TRBV5-1 and TRBJ2-1; 8 bases are a match to TRBD2. V trimming: 7 bases; J trimming: 6 bases; junction bases outside the gene matches: 15. CDR1 and CDR2 from the germline V gene are SGHRS and YFSETQ. CDR3 length: 16 residues. The CDR3 DNA is TGCGCCAGCTCGTTGCCGGGTATAGCGGGGCTCAATGAGCAGTTCTTC. It translates to CASSLPGIAGLNEQFF.

This clone was counted between two and nine times. The genes are TRBV2 and TRBJ2-1; tentatively, D is TRBD2 (5 bases). V gave up 4 bases and J gave up 0 bases, with 10 bases separating them. Germline CDR1 reads SNHLY; CDR2 reads FYNNEI. The CDR3 has 15 amino acids. CDR3 DNA: TGTGCCAGCAGTGTCGGGGAAAGCTCCTACAATGAGCAGTTCTTC. Translated, it gives CASSVGESSYNEQFF.

V gene TRBV11-2 combines with J gene TRBJ1-3; D gene uncertain. CDR1 is SGHAT, CDR2 FQNNGV, per germline. Trimming took off 2 bases at V and 0 bases at J, with 11 bases between the two ends. CDR3 length equals 16 residues. CDR3 sequence (DNA): TGTGCCAGCAGCTTAAGCAGGATTGACTCTGGAAACACCATATATTTT. This sequence encodes CASSLSRIDSGNTIYF.

The V gene is TRBV4-1, the J gene TRBJ2-7; the match to TRBD1 covers 7 bases. V lost 1 base, J lost 1 base, and 4 bases stayed unmatched. The CDR3 is made up of 15 amino acids. The germline V gene encodes CDR1 MGHRA and CDR2 YSYEKL. CDR3 protein: CASSQVYRGSYEQYF. For the CDR3, the DNA is TGCGCCAGCAGCCAAGTATACAGGGGATCCTACGAGCAGTACTTC.

This chain joins TRBV7-9 and TRBJ2-7; weak D call: TRBD2 (6 bases). The CDR3 has 14 amino acids. Germline V gene data show CDR1 as SEHNR and CDR2 as FQNEAQ (reference sequence). The ends were cut back, 5 bases at V and 4 bases at J, with 15 bases in the middle. For the CDR3, the DNA is TGTGCCAGCAGCCTTGCCGGGAGAGGATACGAGCAGTACTTC. Translating it yields CASSLAGRGYEQYF.

The chain joins TRBV5-1 to TRBJ1-1; 7 nucleotides align to TRBD1. Germline values: CDR1 SGHRS, CDR2 YFSETQ. The CDR3 runs 14 residues. V shed 4 bases, J shed 1 base, and the junction held 4 bases outside the gene matches. CDR3 nucleotide sequence: TGCGCCAGCAGCCACGGGACAGCGAACACTGAAGCTTTCTTT. It is translated as CASSHGTANTEAFF. Full variable domain (rest looked up from reference TRBV5-1 and TRBJ1-1): KAGVTQTPRYLIKTRGQQVTLSCSPISGHRSVSWYQQTPGQGLQFLFEYFSETQRNKGNFPGRFSGRQFSNSRSEMNVSTLELGDSALYLCASSHGTANTEAFFGQGTRLTVV.

The chain combines TRBV30 with TRBJ2-1; 8 positions match TRBD2. The CDR3 covers 14 residues. J lost 7 bases, V lost 0 bases, and 5 bases had no gene match. Germline-derived CDR1 and CDR2 are GTSNPN and SVGIG (reference sequence). The CDR3: CAWSVSASGNEQFF. The CDR3 bases are TGTGCCTGGAGTGTAAGTGCTAGCGGGAATGAGCAGTTCTTC.

J is TRBJ2-3 and V is TRBV7-2; 8 bases are shared with TRBD1. With V trimmed by 5 bases and J by 1 base, 5 bases remained unmatched. The CDR3 consists of 15 residues. In germline, CDR1 is SGHTA, CDR2 FQGNSA. This CDR3 reads CASSPDRGGTDTQYF. The CDR3, as DNA: TGTGCCAGCAGCCCCGACAGGGGAGGCACAGATACGCAGTATTTT.

This sequence joins TRBV7-2 and TRBJ1-5; D might be TRBD1 (6 bases). The CDR3 runs to 16 residues. V lost 1 base, J lost 7 bases, and 17 bases lay in between. CDR1 and CDR2 (germline): SGHTA, FQGNSA. The CDR3 nucleotides read TGTGCCAGCAGCTTAGGCGGCAGGGGAATGGAACAGCCCCAGCATTTT. Encoded protein: CASSLGGRGMEQPQHF. Using reference TRBV7-2 and TRBJ1-5 for the parts outside the CDR3, the full variable domain is GAGVSQSPSNKVTEKGKDVELRCDPISGHTALYWYRQSLGQGLEFLIYFQGNSAPDKSGLPSDRFSAERTGGSVSTLTIQRTQQEDSAVYLCASSLGGRGMEQPQHFGDGTRLSIL.

The CDR3 protein is CASSSGTTDTQYF. CDR3 DNA: TGTGCCAGCAGCTCGGGGACTACAGATACGCAGTATTTT. This rearrangement joins TRBV7-9 to TRBJ2-3; D is perhaps TRBD2 (6 bases). Germline assignment: CDR1 SEHNR and CDR2 FQNEAQ (reference sequence). The CDR3 runs 13 residues. V gave up 4 bases and J gave up 3 bases, with 8 bases separating them. The full variable domain, rest sourced from reference TRBV7-9 and TRBJ2-3, is DTGVSQNPRHKITKRGQNVTFRCDPISEHNRLYWYRQTLGQGPEFLTYFQNEAQLEKSRLLSDRFSAERPKGSFSTLEIQRTEQGDSAMYLCASSSGTTDTQYFGPGTRLTVL.

V is TRBV15 and J is TRBJ2-1; maybe TRBD1 (5 bases). Trimming removed 4 bases at V and 9 bases at J, with 16 bases between. Germline CDR1 LNHNV, CDR2 YYDKDF (reference sequence). This CDR3 comprises 14 residues. CDR3: CATSMVLSGAEQFF. CDR3 nucleotide sequence: TGTGCCACCAGCATGGTGTTGTCTGGGGCTGAGCAGTTCTTC.